The rows below give T cell receptor beta chains drawn from one sample of a study of Ad26.COV2.S vaccination and SARS-CoV-2 variants. Sequencing was performed with immunoSEQ multiplex PCR; in TCRdb, only in-frame clones are kept and a portion is missing. The profile shows about 680,000 clones, roughly 90% of them singletons. The sample was peripheral blood, taken in a trial of Ad26.COV2.S vaccine versus placebo. The receptor set was obtained from a person between 18 and 59 years old who received the Ad26.COV2.S COVID-19 vaccine or a placebo. CDR3s include the opening cysteine and the closing phenylalanine or tryptophan. Each record gives: clone size, J gene, V gene, D gene, CDR3 DNA, CDR3 protein. A D gene is named only where the DNA matches it firmly. Rows give clone size only sometimes, using once, few, many, or a class for an expanded clone.

clone_size: .; j_call: TRBJ2-1; v_call: TRBV11-2; d_call: .; cdr3_nt: TGTGCCAGCAGCGGGGCAGACAATGAGCAGTTCTTC; cdr3_aa: CASSGADNEQFF
clone_size: .; j_call: TRBJ2-7; v_call: TRBV2; d_call: TRBD1; cdr3_nt: TGTGCCAGCATCGGTCGACAGGGAACCTACGAGCAGTACTTC; cdr3_aa: CASIGRQGTYEQYF
clone_size: .; j_call: TRBJ2-5; v_call: TRBV27; d_call: .; cdr3_nt: TGTGCCAGCAGACTCTCGGGCGGGTTTGGCGAGACCCAGTACTTC; cdr3_aa: CASRLSGGFGETQYF
clone_size: .; j_call: TRBJ2-1; v_call: TRBV19; d_call: .; cdr3_nt: TGTGCCAGTAGTATTGGCGGAGCGAATAGGGTGATCAAGTACAATGAGCAGTTCTTC; cdr3_aa: CASSIGGANRVIKYNEQFF
clone_size: .; j_call: TRBJ1-6; v_call: TRBV19; d_call: .; cdr3_nt: TGTGCCAGTATCCCGCCGGGACGGAGGGATTCACCCCTCCACTTT; cdr3_aa: CASIPPGRRDSPLHF
clone_size: .; j_call: TRBJ1-2; v_call: TRBV5-4; d_call: .; cdr3_nt: TGTGCCAGCAGCTTGGTAGGGGCAAATGGCTACACCTTC; cdr3_aa: CASSLVGANGYTF
clone_size: .; j_call: TRBJ2-3; v_call: TRBV18; d_call: TRBD2; cdr3_nt: TGTGCCAGCTCACCTGAACCGGGACTAGCGGGCCGTCGGGATACGCAGTATTTT; cdr3_aa: CASSPEPGLAGRRDTQYF
clone_size: .; j_call: TRBJ2-7; v_call: TRBV2; d_call: .; cdr3_nt: TGTGCCAGCAGAACCCTCGGGGACGAGCAGTACTTC; cdr3_aa: CASRTLGDEQYF
clone_size: once; j_call: TRBJ1-2; v_call: TRBV15; d_call: TRBD1; cdr3_nt: TGTGCCACCAGCAGAGATCGGCAGGGGGAAGTAAATGGCTACACCTTC; cdr3_aa: CATSRDRQGEVNGYTF
clone_size: .; j_call: TRBJ1-3; v_call: TRBV13; d_call: .; cdr3_nt: TGTGCCAGCAGTTTTATTGGAAACACCATATATTTT; cdr3_aa: CASSFIGNTIYF
clone_size: .; j_call: TRBJ2-1; v_call: TRBV7-9; d_call: .; cdr3_nt: TGTGCCAGCAGTCCTACCTTGGGGGAAGCCTACAATGAGCAGTTCTTC; cdr3_aa: CASSPTLGEAYNEQFF
clone_size: .; j_call: TRBJ1-2; v_call: TRBV9; d_call: TRBD1; cdr3_nt: TGTGCCAGCAGCGTAGCAGGGGGCAGCTATGGCTACACCTTC; cdr3_aa: CASSVAGGSYGYTF
clone_size: .; j_call: TRBJ1-6; v_call: TRBV6-5; d_call: .; cdr3_nt: TGTGCCAGCAGTTACTCCCGAGCTAGTTCACCCCTCCACTTT; cdr3_aa: CASSYSRASSPLHF
clone_size: .; j_call: TRBJ2-6; v_call: TRBV5-8; d_call: .; cdr3_nt: TGTGCCAGCAGCTTGGGGGGCGGCACTGGGGCCAACGTCCTGACTTTC; cdr3_aa: CASSLGGGTGANVLTF
clone_size: .; j_call: TRBJ2-7; v_call: TRBV11-2; d_call: TRBD1; cdr3_nt: TGTGCCAGCAGCTTCGCCGGGACAGGGGGGTCCTACGAGCAGTACTTC; cdr3_aa: CASSFAGTGGSYEQYF
clone_size: .; j_call: TRBJ1-2; v_call: TRBV5-4; d_call: .; cdr3_nt: TGTGCCAGCAGCACGCAGGGAAGGTATGGCTACACCTTC; cdr3_aa: CASSTQGRYGYTF
clone_size: .; j_call: TRBJ2-5; v_call: TRBV12-3/TRBV12-4; d_call: TRBD2; cdr3_nt: TGTGCCAGCAGCTCTGGACTAGTGGAGACCCAGTACTTC; cdr3_aa: CASSSGLVETQYF
clone_size: .; j_call: TRBJ2-1; v_call: TRBV7-9; d_call: .; cdr3_nt: TGTGCCAGCAGCTTAGTGGTCGGGCTGGGGGGACACAATGAGCAGTTCTTC; cdr3_aa: CASSLVVGLGGHNEQFF
clone_size: .; j_call: TRBJ1-6; v_call: TRBV6-5; d_call: .; cdr3_nt: TGTGCCAGCAGTTACTCGATGGGGGCAAATAATTCACCCCTCCACTTT; cdr3_aa: CASSYSMGANNSPLHF